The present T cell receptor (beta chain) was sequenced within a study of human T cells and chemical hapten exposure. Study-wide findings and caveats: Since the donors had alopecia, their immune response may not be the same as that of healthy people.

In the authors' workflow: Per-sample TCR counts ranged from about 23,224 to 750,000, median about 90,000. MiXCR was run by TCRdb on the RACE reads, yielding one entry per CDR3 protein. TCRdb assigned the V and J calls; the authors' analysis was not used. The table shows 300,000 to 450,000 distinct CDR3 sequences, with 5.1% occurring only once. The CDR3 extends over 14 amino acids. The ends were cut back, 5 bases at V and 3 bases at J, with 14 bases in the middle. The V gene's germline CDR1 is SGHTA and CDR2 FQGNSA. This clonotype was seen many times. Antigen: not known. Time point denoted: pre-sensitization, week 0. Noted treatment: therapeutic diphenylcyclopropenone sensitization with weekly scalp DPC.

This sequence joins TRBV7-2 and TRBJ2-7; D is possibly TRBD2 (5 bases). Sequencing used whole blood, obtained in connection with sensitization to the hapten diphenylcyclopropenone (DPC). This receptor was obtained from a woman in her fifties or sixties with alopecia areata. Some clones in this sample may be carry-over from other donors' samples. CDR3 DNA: TGTGCCAGCAGCCCCCTCGGGGTTCACTACGAGCAGTACTTC. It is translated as CASSPLGVHYEQYF.